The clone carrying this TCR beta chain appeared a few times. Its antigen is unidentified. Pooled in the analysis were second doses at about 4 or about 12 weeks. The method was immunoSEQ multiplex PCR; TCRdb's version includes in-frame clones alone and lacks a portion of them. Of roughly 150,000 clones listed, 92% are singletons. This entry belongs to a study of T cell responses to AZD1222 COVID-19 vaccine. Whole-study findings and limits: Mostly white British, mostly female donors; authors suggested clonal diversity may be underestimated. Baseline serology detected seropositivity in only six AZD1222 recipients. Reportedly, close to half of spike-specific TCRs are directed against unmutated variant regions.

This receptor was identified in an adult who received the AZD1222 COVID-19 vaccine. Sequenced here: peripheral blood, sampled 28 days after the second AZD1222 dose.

CDR3 DNA: TGTGCCAGTAGTATAAGAGGGGTGGGGAGGACCGGGGAGCTGTTTTTT. Its translation is CASSIRGVGRTGELFF. J is TRBJ2-2 and V is TRBV19; D is perhaps TRBD2 (6 bases). Looked up from germline, CDR1 is LNHDA and CDR2 is SQIVND (reference sequence). The CDR3 runs to 16 residues. V was pared by 2 bases and J by 5 bases, with 15 bases between.